This passage covers 24 T cell receptor beta chains from one sample sequenced in a study of T cell responses to AZD1222 COVID-19 vaccine (dated by TCRdb to about 2021). To prepare the library, the immunoSEQ multiplex PCR assay was applied. TCRdb re-hosts the immuneACCESS table, in-frame sequences only. Its copies lack some clones; in the studies checked, an unresolved V gene accounts for under half of them, and the cause for the rest is not known. Counted in this sample were about 150,000 clones; around 87% of them appeared once. The top ten hold 6.9% of the sample. The sample's time point label, decoded: baseline before first vaccination. The sample here was peripheral blood, taken on day 0 of AZD1222 vaccination. These receptors came from an adult in good health.

V gene TRBV28 combines with J gene TRBJ1-4; 11 bases match TRBD1. Germline CDR1 and CDR2: MDHEN and SYDVKM. After removal of 4 bases from V and 0 bases from J, the junction contained 4 bases not matched to a gene. The CDR3 consists of 17 residues. CDR3 DNA sequence: TGTGCCAGCAGTTGGACAGGGGGCCTTCCAACTAATGAAAAACTGTTTTTT. Its translation is CASSWTGGLPTNEKLFF.

This chain uses TRBV4-2 with TRBJ1-1; D gene ambiguous. Germline CDR1 is LGHNA and CDR2 is YNFKEQ. This CDR3 spans 16 amino acids. With 1 base removed from V and 1 base from J, the gap between germline ends came to 13 bases. CDR3 DNA sequence: TGTGCCAGCAGCCAAGGATCCGCAGATTCGAACACTGAAGCTTTCTTT. Translation gives CASSQGSADSNTEAFF.

The chain is built from TRBV6-2 or TRBV6-3 and TRBJ1-5; tentatively, D is TRBD1 (5 bases). V dropped 0 bases and J dropped 3 bases, with 12 bases sitting between them. Germline CDR1 is MNHEY and CDR2 is SVGEGT. This CDR3 is 16 amino acids long. Here the CDR3 reads CASSYSYKGFNQPQHF. CDR3 coding DNA: TGTGCCAGCAGTTACTCTTACAAGGGGTTCAATCAGCCCCAGCATTTT.

This clone was found a few times. V gene TRBV19 combines with J gene TRBJ1-3; D unclear. V was clipped by 5 bases and J by 8 bases, with 10 bases between them. This CDR3 spans 12 amino acids. CDR1 LNHDA and CDR2 SQIVND come from the germline V gene (reference sequence). The CDR3 nucleotides are TGTGCCAGTAGTTCAGTCCGGGACACCATATATTTT. Protein product: CASSSVRDTIYF.

The chain combines TRBV9 with TRBJ1-6; 10 nucleotides agree with TRBD1. Unmatched junction bases numbered 6, after V lost 3 bases and J lost 9 bases. This CDR3 spans 15 amino acids. From germline, CDR1 is SGDLS and CDR2 YYNGEE. The CDR3 nucleotides are TGTGCCAGCAGCGACCCGGGACAGGGGACTTCACCCCTCCACTTT. The encoded protein is CASSDPGQGTSPLHF.

This clone was recorded only once. This chain joins TRBV13 and TRBJ2-5, with TRBD1 matching over 10 bases. The trim removed 1 base at V and 4 bases at J, leaving 3 bases unmatched. Per the germline V gene, CDR1 is PRHDT and CDR2 is FYEKMQ (reference sequence). The CDR3 has 15 amino acids. CDR3 sequence reads: CASSLADRGRETQYF. CDR3 coding DNA: TGTGCCAGCAGCTTAGCCGACAGGGGGCGAGAGACCCAGTACTTC.

The chain joins TRBV6-1 to TRBJ1-1, with 8 bases lining up with TRBD1. Trimming cost V 3 bases and J 3 bases; bases outside gene matches: 3. The CDR3 runs 14 residues. Germline V gene data show CDR1 as MNHNS and CDR2 as SASEGT. CDR3 in DNA: TGTGCCAGCAGTGAGGGACAGGCCCACACTGAAGCTTTCTTT. Its protein is CASSEGQAHTEAFF.

The V gene is TRBV19, the J gene TRBJ2-7, with 9 positions matching TRBD1. The length of the CDR3 is 14 residues. Per the germline V gene, CDR1 is LNHDA and CDR2 is SQIVND (reference sequence). After removal of 6 bases from V and 5 bases from J, the junction contained 8 bases not matched to a gene. This chain's CDR3 is CASRGTGPFHEQYF. CDR3 DNA sequence: TGTGCCAGTAGAGGGACAGGGCCTTTCCACGAGCAGTACTTC.

This clone was seen just once. This chain connects TRBV5-1 to TRBJ2-1; a possible D gene is TRBD1 (6 bases). The CDR3 consists of 13 residues. From germline, CDR1 is SGHRS and CDR2 YFSETQ. The V gene lost 4 bases and the J gene lost 9 bases, with 14 bases spanning the gap. The CDR3: CASSGQGMGEQFF. The CDR3 DNA reads TGCGCCAGCAGCGGTCAGGGGATGGGTGAGCAGTTCTTC.

The DNA for the CDR3 is TGTGCCAGCAGTTACACAGGGGGCGCGCTGGGGGCCACTGAAGCTTTCTTT. Residues: CASSYTGGALGATEAFF. The rearrangement uses TRBV14 and TRBJ1-1, with TRBD1 matching 9 bases. There are 17 residues in the CDR3. The V segment lost 6 bases and the J segment 4 bases; nucleotides outside the gene matches: 15. The germline V gene has CDR1 SGHDN and CDR2 FVKESK.

The count of this clone is one. The chain joins TRBV2 to TRBJ1-1; possibly TRBD1 for D (6 bases). This CDR3 has 12 residues. Trimming took 5 bases from V and 9 from J, leaving 13 bases between them. Germline V gene lookup returns CDR1 SNHLY and CDR2 FYNNEI. The CDR3: CASSLGRGQAFF. CDR3 sequence (DNA): TGTGCCAGCAGTTTGGGCAGGGGACAAGCTTTCTTT. The full variable domain, completed using reference TRBV2 and TRBJ1-1, is EPEVTQTPSHQVTQMGQEVILRCVPISNHLYFYWYRQILGQKVEFLVSFYNNEISEKSEIFDDQFSVERPDGSNFTLKIRSTKLEDSAMYFCASSLGRGQAFFGQGTRLTVV.

The rearrangement links TRBV25-1 to TRBJ2-5; TRBD1 matches 7 bases. CDR1 and CDR2 from the germline V gene are MGHDK and SYGVNS. The CDR3 covers 12 residues. Trimming removed 11 bases from V and 2 bases from J; junction bases left unmatched: 5. The CDR3 here is CAVQGLQETQYF. Written as DNA, the CDR3 is TGTGCCGTACAGGGGTTACAAGAGACCCAGTACTTC. The entire variable domain, with the rest obtained from reference TRBV25-1 and TRBJ2-5, is as follows: EADIYQTPRYLVIGTGKKITLECSQTMGHDKMYWYQQDPGMELHLIHYSYGVNSTEKGDLSSESTVSRIRTEHFPLTLESARPSHTSQYLCAVQGLQETQYFGPGTRLLVL.

V usage is TRBV6-1 and J usage is TRBJ2-6; D gene uncertain. Trimming shortened V by 0 bases and J by 4 bases, and 7 bases separated the two germline ends. The CDR3 is 15 residues long. CDR1 MNHNS and CDR2 SASEGT come from the germline V gene. The CDR3 DNA reads as TGTGCCAGCAGTGAAGCCGGGTCCGGGGCCAACGTCCTGACTTTC. Amino acid sequence: CASSEAGSGANVLTF.

The rearrangement joins TRBV19 to TRBJ1-2, with D unclear. This CDR3 contains 12 residues. Germline V lookup: CDR1 LNHDA, CDR2 SQIVND (reference sequence). V dropped 4 bases and J dropped 6 bases, with 9 bases sitting between them. The CDR3 nucleotides read TGTGCCAGTAGTAACCGGATGGATGGCTACACCTTC. The encoded protein is CASSNRMDGYTF. Using reference TRBV19 and TRBJ1-2 for the parts outside the CDR3, the full variable domain is DGGITQSPKYLFRKEGQNVTLSCEQNLNHDAMYWYRQDPGQGLRLIYYSQIVNDFQKGDIAEGYSVSREKKESFPLTVTSAQKNPTAFYLCASSNRMDGYTFGSGTRLTVV.

The chain employs TRBV5-6 and TRBJ1-1; D remains unclear. CDR3 length: 19 residues. The germline V and J ends were trimmed by 3 bases and 3 bases, with 27 bases remaining between them. Germline V gene sequence: CDR1 SGHDT, CDR2 YYEEEE. Written as DNA, the CDR3 is TGTGCCAGCAGCTCTACGACGTTTAATGGGGATGAGGCGGACACTGAAGCTTTCTTT. Encoded protein: CASSSTTFNGDEADTEAFF.

The rearrangement uses TRBV7-9 and TRBJ2-1; 8 bases match TRBD2. Trimming at V came to 0 bases and at J to 7 bases, leaving 8 bases not matched to a gene. Per the germline V gene, CDR1 is SEHNR and CDR2 is FQNEAQ (reference sequence). The CDR3 runs to 16 residues. This chain's CDR3 is CASSLALSRGGNEQFF. The DNA for the CDR3 is TGTGCCAGCAGCTTAGCTCTTTCTCGGGGGGGTAATGAGCAGTTCTTC.

This clone was seen just once. The rearrangement uses TRBV6-5 and TRBJ2-7; 7 bases fit TRBD1. Looked up from germline, CDR1 is MNHEY and CDR2 is SVGAGI. The CDR3 is 14 amino acids. V was clipped by 8 bases and J by 8 bases; unmatched bases: 15. CDR3 DNA sequence: TGTGCCAGCGTTGAAAAGACAGGGAGTTGGAAGCAGTACTTC. Encoded protein: CASVEKTGSWKQYF.

This clone was counted once. This rearrangement joins TRBV4-3 to TRBJ1-2; 10 bases match TRBD1. With V trimmed by 2 bases and J by 4 bases, 7 bases remained unmatched. This CDR3 contains 16 residues. Looked up from germline, CDR1 is LGHNA and CDR2 is YSLEER. CDR3 loop: CASSQIVGQGVYGYTF. CDR3 coding DNA: TGCGCCAGCAGCCAAATCGTTGGACAGGGGGTCTATGGCTACACCTTC.

V gene TRBV27 combines with J gene TRBJ2-1; TRBD2 matches 9 bases. The germline CDR1 and CDR2 sequences are MNHEY and SMNVEV (reference sequence). CDR3 size: 16 residues. Trimming removed 6 bases from V and 6 bases from J; junction bases left unmatched: 12. CDR3 in DNA: TGTGCCAGCAGATCCTTCCCCGCGGGGGGGCCCAATGAGCAGTTCTTC. Translation: CASRSFPAGGPNEQFF.

This chain links TRBV21-1 with TRBJ1-2; no check of the table's D call, TRBD1, against the DNA was made. TRBV21-1 is designated a pseudogene. The CDR3 is 16 amino acids. CDR3 nucleotides: TGTGCCAGCAGCAAAGAGAGATTACAGGGAGTTAGTGGCTACACCTTC. Encoded protein: CASSKERLQGVSGYTF.

V and J are TRBV6-1 and TRBJ1-5, with D tentatively TRBD1 (5 bases). The CDR3 covers 15 residues. Germline CDR1 reads MNHNS; CDR2 reads SASEGT. The V gene lost 0 bases and the J gene lost 3 bases, with 9 bases spanning the gap. The CDR3 here is CASSEAPGPNQPQHF. The CDR3 DNA sequence: TGTGCCAGCAGTGAAGCACCGGGACCCAATCAGCCCCAGCATTTT.

The V gene is TRBV7-8, the J gene TRBJ1-2, with D possibly matching TRBD1 (6 bases). CDR3 length: 14 amino acids. Germline-derived CDR1 and CDR2 are SGHVS and FQNEAQ. Trimming took 5 bases from V and 6 from J, leaving 16 bases between them. The CDR3 coding sequence is TGTGCCAGCAGCCCCCGGGGGGGGGCCCATGGCTACACCTTC. Its protein product is CASSPRGGAHGYTF.

The J gene is TRBJ2-5, the V gene TRBV2; D not resolved. With 6 bases removed from V and 4 bases from J, the gap between germline ends came to 18 bases. The CDR3 extends over 15 amino acids. The germline V gene has CDR1 SNHLY and CDR2 FYNNEI. CDR3 amino acids: CASSGIVTPAETQYF. For the CDR3, the DNA is TGTGCCAGCAGCGGAATCGTGACTCCGGCAGAGACCCAGTACTTC.

The CDR3, as DNA: TGTGCCAGCAGCTTAGTTTCCCGGCAGGGGACCTACGAGCAGTACTTC. Translating it yields CASSLVSRQGTYEQYF. The chain couples TRBV7-8 to TRBJ2-7; D is perhaps TRBD1 (6 bases). V was cut by 1 base and J by 2 bases, with 15 bases left in between. This CDR3 comprises 16 residues. Germline-derived CDR1 and CDR2 are SGHVS and FQNEAQ.